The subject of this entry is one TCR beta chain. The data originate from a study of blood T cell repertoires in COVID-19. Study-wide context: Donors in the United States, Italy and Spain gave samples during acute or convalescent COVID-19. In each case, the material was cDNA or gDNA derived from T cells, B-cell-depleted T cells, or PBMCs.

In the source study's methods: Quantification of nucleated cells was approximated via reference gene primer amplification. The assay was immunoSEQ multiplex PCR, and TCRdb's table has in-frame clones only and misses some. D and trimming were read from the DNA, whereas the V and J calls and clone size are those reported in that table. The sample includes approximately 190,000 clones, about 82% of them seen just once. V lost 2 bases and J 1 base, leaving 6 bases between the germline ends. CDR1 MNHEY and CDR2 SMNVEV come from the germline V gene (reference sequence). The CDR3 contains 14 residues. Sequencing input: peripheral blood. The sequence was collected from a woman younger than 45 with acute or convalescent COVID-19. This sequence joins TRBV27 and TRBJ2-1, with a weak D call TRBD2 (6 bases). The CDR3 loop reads CASSLGGSYNEQFF. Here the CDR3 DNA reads TGTGCCAGCAGTTTAGGAGGGTCCTACAATGAGCAGTTCTTC.